This TCR beta chain stems from a study of blood T cell repertoires in COVID-19. Study information: The study drew acute and convalescent COVID-19 samples from the United States, Italy and Spain. The cDNA or gDNA used as material had been derived from T cells, B-cell-depleted T cells, or PBMCs.

Trimming cost V 2 bases and J 1 base, with 8 bases left between them. Germline CDR1 is WSHSY and CDR2 is SAAADI. The CDR3 has 14 residues. Authors' methods: Estimation of nucleated cell counts was performed using reference gene primer amplification. TCRdb's table, derived via immunoSEQ multiplex PCR, lists solely in-frame clones and lacks some. The DNA gave D and trimming, while V, J and clone size come from that table. There are over 85,000 clones in the sample; more than 85% occur only once, and approximately 2.9% lies in the top ten. This rearrangement joins TRBV10-2 to TRBJ2-5; possible D gene TRBD2, 6 bases. Sequencing used peripheral blood. This TCR derives from a middle-aged man with active or convalescent COVID-19. The chain's CDR3 is CASSEETSQETQYF. CDR3 sequence (DNA): TGCGCCAGCAGTGAGGAGACTAGCCAAGAGACCCAGTACTTC.